The 25 T cell receptor beta chains reported below all come from one sample, sequenced in a study of Ad26.COV2.S vaccination and SARS-CoV-2 variants. Treatment specified: roughly 18 received Ad26.COV2.S at low or high dose, single or two shots; about 5 received placebo; per-sample allocation not given. On day 63 after the first injection, vaccine and placebo recipients gave samples. Data came from immunoSEQ multiplex PCR; TCRdb stores just in-frame clones and leaves some out. The sample carries 300,000 to 350,000 clones, around four fifths recorded once. The sample was peripheral blood, taken in a trial of Ad26.COV2.S vaccine versus placebo. All receptors derive from a person aged 18-65 years who received the Ad26.COV2.S COVID-19 vaccine or a placebo.

This chain joins TRBV9 and TRBJ1-3; the D gene is possibly TRBD1 (6 bases). The CDR3 sequence is 17 residues long. Trimming left V 0 bases short and J 4 bases short, with 17 bases between. Germline CDR1 is SGDLS and CDR2 is YYNGEE. The CDR3 DNA reads as TGTGCCAGCAGCGTAGCTCCCCAAGGGGGTACCGGAAACACCATATATTTT. It encodes CASSVAPQGGTGNTIYF.

The chain is built from TRBV27 and TRBJ2-7; perhaps TRBD2 as D (5 bases). With 6 bases removed from V and 7 bases from J, the gap between germline ends came to 22 bases. Germline-derived CDR1 and CDR2 are MNHEY and SMNVEV (reference sequence). This CDR3 spans 15 amino acids. CDR3 loop: CASRRQGPKTGEQYF. The CDR3 DNA reads TGTGCCAGCAGACGCCAAGGCCCGAAAACGGGGGAGCAGTACTTC.

This clone was recorded a few times. V usage is TRBV27 and J usage is TRBJ2-1; the D gene is possibly TRBD2 (7 bases). Germline lookup yields CDR1 MNHEY and CDR2 SMNVEV (reference sequence). The CDR3 sequence is 14 residues long. Between the trimmed V and J ends, which lost 5 bases and 6 bases, there was a span of 14 bases. CDR3 DNA sequence: TGTGCCAGCAGTCGACGGGGGGCCCTCAATGAGCAGTTCTTC. Translation: CASSRRGALNEQFF.

This chain joins TRBV27 and TRBJ1-6; D uncertain. V was trimmed by 3 bases and J by 10 bases, leaving 10 bases between them. Germline CDR1 reads MNHEY; CDR2 reads SMNVEV (reference sequence). CDR3 size: 13 residues. The CDR3 DNA follows: TGTGCCAGCAGTTTTGGATGGAACTCACCCCTCCACTTT. Its protein is CASSFGWNSPLHF.

The rearrangement joins TRBV6-6 to TRBJ1-1, with D possibly matching TRBD1 (5 bases). The germline V gene has CDR1 MNHNY and CDR2 SVGAGI (reference sequence). The CDR3 length is 16 residues. V lost 0 bases and J 7 bases, leaving 18 bases between the germline ends. The CDR3 loop is CASSYSRSGASGEAFF. The CDR3 DNA is TGTGCCAGCAGTTACTCGAGGTCCGGGGCTTCGGGTGAAGCTTTCTTT.

The chain has TRBV5-1 and TRBJ2-1; unclear D gene. Germline CDR1 and CDR2: SGHRS and YFSETQ. V gave up 6 bases and J gave up 3 bases, with 19 bases separating them. CDR3 size: 16 residues. The DNA for the CDR3 is TGCGCCAGCACTTATTTGGTACAGAGCTTCTACAATGAGCAGTTCTTC. It translates to CASTYLVQSFYNEQFF.

The chain combines TRBV6-4 with TRBJ1-1, with no clear D. Trimming pared 2 bases from V and 4 bases from J, leaving 14 bases between. CDR1 and CDR2 from the germline V gene are MRHNA and SNTAGT. The CDR3 is 15 amino acids. The CDR3 sequence: CASSDPNLISTEAFF. Here the CDR3 DNA reads TGTGCCAGCAGTGACCCTAATCTCATTAGCACTGAAGCTTTCTTT.

The DNA of the CDR3 is TGTGCCAGCCAACCCGGACCAGTAGAGGTGTACTTC. The encoded protein is CASQPGPVEVYF. The genes are TRBV11-2 and TRBJ2-7; D is ambiguous. The CDR3 is 12 amino acids. The V gene's germline CDR1 is SGHAT and CDR2 FQNNGV. Deletions cut 8 bases from V and 12 bases from J, with 20 bases between.

The chain links TRBV4-2 to TRBJ2-7, with 7 bases aligning to TRBD1. The CDR3 runs 14 residues. Germline CDR1 reads LGHNA; CDR2 reads YNFKEQ. V lost 1 base, J lost 6 bases, and 6 bases stayed unmatched. The CDR3 nucleotides are TGTGCCAGCAGCCAAGGGGCAGGGGGTCGCGAGCAGTACTTC. Encoded protein: CASSQGAGGREQYF.

Notes on this clone: Other DNA sequences in the same sample also yield this CDR3. V usage is TRBV5-1 and J usage is TRBJ1-5, with 7 bases aligning to TRBD1. Germline assignment: CDR1 SGHRS and CDR2 YFSETQ. The CDR3 covers 14 residues. V was clipped by 1 base and J by 2 bases; unmatched bases: 0. CDR3 in DNA: TGCGCCAGCAGCTTGCAGGGGGGCAATCAGCCCCAGCATTTT. Its translation: CASSLQGGNQPQHF.

Worth noting for this clone: Other DNA sequences in this specimen translate into the identical CDR3. The rearrangement links TRBV5-1 to TRBJ2-2, with 7 positions matching TRBD1. V lost 4 bases and J lost 5; bases outside the gene matches: 2. This CDR3 has 13 amino acids. CDR1 and CDR2 from the germline V gene are SGHRS and YFSETQ. The CDR3 coding sequence is TGCGCCAGCAGCCTACAGGGGACCGGGGAGCTGTTTTTT. It encodes CASSLQGTGELFF.

This chain connects TRBV18 to TRBJ1-1; D is unresolved. V lost 5 bases, J lost 1 base, and 14 bases lay in between. Germline V lookup: CDR1 KGHSH, CDR2 LQKENI. The CDR3 is 15 amino acids. This chain's CDR3 is CASSSFGPTNTEAFF. The CDR3 DNA is TGTGCCAGCTCATCCTTCGGTCCTACGAACACTGAAGCTTTCTTT.

In its sample, this clone was seen once. The rearrangement links TRBV7-2 to TRBJ1-3; D possibly corresponds to TRBD1 (5 bases). The germline V gene encodes CDR1 SGHTA and CDR2 FQGNSA. The V end was cut by 3 bases, the J end by 3 bases, with 9 bases between. This CDR3 contains 14 residues. CDR3 in DNA: TGTGCCAGCAGCTTTTACAGGAGTGGAAACACCATATATTTT. It codes for CASSFYRSGNTIYF.

The genes are TRBV19 and TRBJ1-2; D gene unclear. CDR1 is LNHDA and CDR2 is SQIVND in the germline V gene (reference sequence). CDR3 length equals 14 residues. V gave up 3 bases and J gave up 8 bases, with 16 bases separating them. CDR3 residues: CASSISRAAAGYTF. CDR3 in DNA: TGTGCCAGTAGTATTAGTCGGGCCGCGGCCGGCTACACCTTC.

The J gene is TRBJ1-5, the V gene TRBV15; no firm D call. Germline CDR1 and CDR2: LNHNV and YYDKDF (reference sequence). The ends were cut back, 0 bases at V and 7 bases at J, with 13 bases in the middle. The CDR3 runs to 15 residues. The CDR3 region has the DNA TGTGCCACCAGCAGAGATCCCGCGGGTCACCAGCCCCAGCATTTT. It encodes CATSRDPAGHQPQHF.

The chain employs TRBV6-5 and TRBJ2-5; D not certain. This CDR3 spans 11 amino acids. CDR1 is MNHEY, CDR2 SVGAGI, per germline. Trimming shortened V by 2 bases and J by 7 bases, and 5 bases separated the two germline ends. The CDR3 region has the DNA TGTGCCAGCAGTTACGACGGGACCCAGTACTTC. Its protein is CASSYDGTQYF.

CDR3 in amino acids: CASIGTGGVETQYF. The CDR3 region has the DNA TGTGCCAGCATTGGGACAGGGGGCGTAGAGACCCAGTACTTC. V gene TRBV6-5 combines with J gene TRBJ2-5; TRBD1 agrees at 12 bases. Trimming at V came to 7 bases and at J to 4 bases, leaving 4 bases not matched to a gene. This CDR3 is built from 14 residues. Germline V gene lookup returns CDR1 MNHEY and CDR2 SVGAGI.

This sequence joins TRBV11-2 and TRBJ2-1, with TRBD2 matching 11 bases. This CDR3 comprises 16 residues. Germline values: CDR1 SGHAT, CDR2 FQNNGV. Trimming took 6 bases from V and 6 from J; bases not matched to a gene: 10. The CDR3 coding sequence is TGTGCCAGCAGTGCCCGACTAGCGGGGCAAGGCAATGAGCAGTTCTTC. Its translation: CASSARLAGQGNEQFF.

The chain joins TRBV24-1 to TRBJ1-3, with D unresolved. Germline V gives CDR1 KGHDR, CDR2 SFDVKD. The germline V and J ends were trimmed by 0 bases and 7 bases, with 18 bases remaining between them. The CDR3 loop spans 17 amino acids. Here the CDR3 DNA reads TGTGCCACCAGTGATTTGGATCGGGCCCTCCGAAGGAACACCATATATTTT. It is translated as CATSDLDRALRRNTIYF.

This sequence joins TRBV5-6 and TRBJ1-2; 8 nucleotides match TRBD1. CDR3 length: 14 residues. Trimming cost V 4 bases and J 8 bases; bases outside gene matches: 10. Germline V CDR1 and CDR2: SGHDT, YYEEEE. Here the CDR3 reads CASSGEVRGHGYTF. For the CDR3, the DNA is TGTGCCAGCAGCGGGGAGGTCAGGGGGCACGGCTACACCTTC.

This chain links TRBV5-8 with TRBJ1-6; TRBD1 is a possible D gene (5 bases). V dropped 3 bases and J dropped 5 bases, with 15 bases sitting between them. The CDR3 is 16 amino acids. Germline values: CDR1 SGHTS, CDR2 YDEGEE. The DNA of the CDR3 is TGTGCCAGCAGCTCGAGTCGGGGGTCACATAATTCACCCCTCCACTTT. Its protein is CASSSSRGSHNSPLHF.

The chain joins TRBV7-3 to TRBJ2-3; 11 bases map to TRBD2. The length of the CDR3 is 16 residues. The J segment lost 1 base and the V segment lost 6 bases, leaving 6 bases of the junction unmatched. From germline, CDR1 is SGHTA and CDR2 FQGTGA. CDR3 loop: CASSPISGGGTDTQYF. The DNA of the CDR3 is TGTGCCAGCAGTCCGATTAGCGGGGGGGGCACAGATACGCAGTATTTT.

The V gene is TRBV7-8, the J gene TRBJ2-1; 8 nucleotides match TRBD1. Losses at the gene ends were 5 bases for V and 8 bases for J; bases not matched to a gene: 17. This CDR3 is 17 amino acids long. CDR1 and CDR2 (germline): SGHVS, FQNEAQ. The DNA for the CDR3 is TGTGCCAGCAGCCGACCAATGCGGACAGGGAGTGTCCATGAGCAGTTCTTC. Its protein product is CASSRPMRTGSVHEQFF.

This chain links TRBV7-9 with TRBJ2-1; weak D call: TRBD1 (6 bases). The CDR3 spans 13 residues. Per germline, CDR1 SEHNR and CDR2 FQNEAQ (reference sequence). Trimming pared 11 bases from V and 0 bases from J, leaving 11 bases between. The chain's CDR3 is CAGDRSSYNEQFF. In DNA, the CDR3 is TGTGCCGGTGACAGGAGCTCCTACAATGAGCAGTTCTTC.

This clone was seen just once. The rearrangement joins TRBV11-2 to TRBJ1-4, with D perhaps matching TRBD1 (5 bases). V was pared by 4 bases and J by 7 bases, with 16 bases between. This CDR3 has 15 amino acids. Germline V CDR1 and CDR2: SGHAT, FQNNGV. CDR3 DNA: TGTGCCAGCAGCTCCGGGTCAACTAGGGGTGAAAAACTGTTTTTT. Protein product: CASSSGSTRGEKLFF.